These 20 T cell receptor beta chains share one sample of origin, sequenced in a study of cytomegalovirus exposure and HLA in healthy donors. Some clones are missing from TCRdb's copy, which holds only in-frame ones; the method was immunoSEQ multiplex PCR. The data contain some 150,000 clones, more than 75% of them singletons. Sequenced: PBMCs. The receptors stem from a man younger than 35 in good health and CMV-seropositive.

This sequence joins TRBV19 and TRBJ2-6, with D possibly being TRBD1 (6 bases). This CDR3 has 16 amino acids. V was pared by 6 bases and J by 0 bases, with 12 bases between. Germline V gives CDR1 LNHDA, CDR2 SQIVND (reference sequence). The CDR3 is CASSRGSTSGANVLTF. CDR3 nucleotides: TGTGCCAGTAGCAGGGGAAGTACCTCTGGGGCCAACGTCCTGACTTTC.

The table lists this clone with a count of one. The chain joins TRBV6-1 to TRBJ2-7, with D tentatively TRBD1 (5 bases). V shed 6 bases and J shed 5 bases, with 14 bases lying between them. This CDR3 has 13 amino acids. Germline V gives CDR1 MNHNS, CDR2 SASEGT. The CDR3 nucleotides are TGTGCCAGCAGCGGGCGTAGGGGAAACGAGCAGTACTTC. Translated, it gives CASSGRRGNEQYF.

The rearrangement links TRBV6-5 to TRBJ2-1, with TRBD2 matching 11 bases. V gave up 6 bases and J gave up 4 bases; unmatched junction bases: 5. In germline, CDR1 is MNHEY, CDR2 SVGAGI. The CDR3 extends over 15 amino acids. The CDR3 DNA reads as TGTGCCAGCAGGCCCGGGACTAGCGGATACAATGAGCAGTTCTTC. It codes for CASRPGTSGYNEQFF.

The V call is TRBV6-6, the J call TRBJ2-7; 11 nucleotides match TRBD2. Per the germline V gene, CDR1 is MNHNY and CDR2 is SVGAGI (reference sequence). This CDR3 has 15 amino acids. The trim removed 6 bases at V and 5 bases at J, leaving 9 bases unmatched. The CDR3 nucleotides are TGTGCCAGCAGAACCGTACTAGCGGGGGCGGACGAGCAGTACTTC. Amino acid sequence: CASRTVLAGADEQYF.

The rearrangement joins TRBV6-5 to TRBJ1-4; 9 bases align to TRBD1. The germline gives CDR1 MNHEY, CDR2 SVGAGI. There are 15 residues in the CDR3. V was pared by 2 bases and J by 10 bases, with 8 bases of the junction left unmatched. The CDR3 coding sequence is TGTGCCAGCAGTTACGTGGGACAGGGAGTCGGAAAACTGTTTTTT. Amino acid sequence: CASSYVGQGVGKLFF.

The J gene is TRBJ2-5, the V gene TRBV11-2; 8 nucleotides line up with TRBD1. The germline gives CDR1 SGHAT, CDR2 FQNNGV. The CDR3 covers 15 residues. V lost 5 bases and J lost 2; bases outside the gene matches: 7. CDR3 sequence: CASSARDRRQETQYF. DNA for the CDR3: TGTGCCAGCAGCGCCAGGGACAGGCGGCAAGAGACCCAGTACTTC.

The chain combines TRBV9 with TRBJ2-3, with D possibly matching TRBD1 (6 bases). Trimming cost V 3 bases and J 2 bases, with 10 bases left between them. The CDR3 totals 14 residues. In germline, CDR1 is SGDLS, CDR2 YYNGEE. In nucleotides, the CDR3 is TGTGCCAGCAGCGCAACAGGGTTCACAGATACGCAGTATTTT. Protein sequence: CASSATGFTDTQYF.

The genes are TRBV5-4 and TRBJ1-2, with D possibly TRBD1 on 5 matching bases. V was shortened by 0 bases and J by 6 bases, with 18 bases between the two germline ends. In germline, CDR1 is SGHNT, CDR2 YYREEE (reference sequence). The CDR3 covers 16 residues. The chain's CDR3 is CASSLARGQGGNGYTF. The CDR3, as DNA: TGTGCCAGCAGCTTGGCCCGAGGCCAGGGAGGGAATGGCTACACCTTC.

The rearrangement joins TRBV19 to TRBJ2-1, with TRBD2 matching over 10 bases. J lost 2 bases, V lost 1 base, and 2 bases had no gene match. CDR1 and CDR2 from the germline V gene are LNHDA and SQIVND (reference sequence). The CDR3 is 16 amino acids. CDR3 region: CASSIGLAGAYNEQFF. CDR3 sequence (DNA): TGTGCCAGTAGTATAGGGCTAGCGGGAGCCTACAATGAGCAGTTCTTC.

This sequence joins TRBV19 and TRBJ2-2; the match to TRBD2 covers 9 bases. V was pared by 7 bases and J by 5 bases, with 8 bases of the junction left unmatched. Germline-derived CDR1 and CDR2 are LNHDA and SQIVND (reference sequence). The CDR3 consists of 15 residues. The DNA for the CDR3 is TGTGCCAGTAAGAGGGGCGGGAGGGCGACCGGGGAGCTGTTTTTT. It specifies CASKRGGRATGELFF.

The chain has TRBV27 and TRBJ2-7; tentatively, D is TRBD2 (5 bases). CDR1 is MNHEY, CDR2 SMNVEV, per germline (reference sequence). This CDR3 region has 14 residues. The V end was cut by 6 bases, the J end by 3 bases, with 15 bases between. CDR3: CASSRTGLHYEQYF. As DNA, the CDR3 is TGTGCCAGCAGCCGAACCGGACTCCACTACGAGCAGTACTTC.

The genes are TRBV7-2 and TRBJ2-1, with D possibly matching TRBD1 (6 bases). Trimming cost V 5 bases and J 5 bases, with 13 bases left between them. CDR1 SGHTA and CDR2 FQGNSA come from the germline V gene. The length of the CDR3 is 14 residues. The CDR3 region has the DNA TGTGCCAGCAGCAGGACCGGGACAAACAATGAGCAGTTCTTC. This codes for CASSRTGTNNEQFF.

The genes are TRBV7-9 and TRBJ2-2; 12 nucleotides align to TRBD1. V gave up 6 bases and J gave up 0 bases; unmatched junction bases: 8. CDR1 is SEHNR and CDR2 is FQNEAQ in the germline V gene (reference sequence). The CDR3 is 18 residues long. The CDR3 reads CASRSSGTGGSNTGELFF. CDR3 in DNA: TGTGCCAGCAGATCTTCCGGGACAGGGGGCTCGAACACCGGGGAGCTGTTTTTT.

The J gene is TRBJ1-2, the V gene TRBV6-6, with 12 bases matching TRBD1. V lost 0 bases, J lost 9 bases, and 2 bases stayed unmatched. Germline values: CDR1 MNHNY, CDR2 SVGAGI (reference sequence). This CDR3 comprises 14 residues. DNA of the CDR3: TGTGCCAGCAGTTACTCCGGGACAGGGGGCAGCTACACCTTC. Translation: CASSYSGTGGSYTF.

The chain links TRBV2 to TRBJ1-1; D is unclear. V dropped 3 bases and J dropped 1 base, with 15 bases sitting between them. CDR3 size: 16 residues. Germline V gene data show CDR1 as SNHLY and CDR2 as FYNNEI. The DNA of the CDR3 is TGTGCCAGCAGTGACCCGCCAGTGTTGGCGAACACTGAAGCTTTCTTT. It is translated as CASSDPPVLANTEAFF.

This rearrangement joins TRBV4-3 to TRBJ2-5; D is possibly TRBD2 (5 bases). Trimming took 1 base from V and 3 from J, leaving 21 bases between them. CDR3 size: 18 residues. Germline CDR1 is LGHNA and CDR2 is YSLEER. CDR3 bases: TGCGCCAGCAGCCAAGGGAGGAGTCTACGACCATCGAAAGAGACCCAGTACTTC. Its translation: CASSQGRSLRPSKETQYF.

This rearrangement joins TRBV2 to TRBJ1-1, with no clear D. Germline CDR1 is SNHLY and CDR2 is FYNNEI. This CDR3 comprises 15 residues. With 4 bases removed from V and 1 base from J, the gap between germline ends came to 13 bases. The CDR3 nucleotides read TGTGCCAGCAGTGTGGGCCATCATCCGAACACTGAAGCTTTCTTT. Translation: CASSVGHHPNTEAFF.

This CDR3 reads CASSRRRGPYEQYF. As DNA, the CDR3 is TGTGCCAGCAGCCGGCGGAGGGGGCCCTACGAGCAGTACTTC. This sequence joins TRBV7-2 and TRBJ2-7; D perhaps matches TRBD1 (7 bases). This CDR3 region has 14 residues. Germline CDR1 is SGHTA and CDR2 is FQGNSA. Trimming cost V 5 bases and J 2 bases, with 13 bases left between them.

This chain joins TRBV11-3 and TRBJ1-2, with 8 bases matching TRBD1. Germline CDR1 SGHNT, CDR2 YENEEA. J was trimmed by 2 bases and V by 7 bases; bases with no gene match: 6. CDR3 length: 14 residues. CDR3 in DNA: TGTGCCAGCATGCTGACAGGGGAGAACTATGGCTACACCTTC. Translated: CASMLTGENYGYTF.

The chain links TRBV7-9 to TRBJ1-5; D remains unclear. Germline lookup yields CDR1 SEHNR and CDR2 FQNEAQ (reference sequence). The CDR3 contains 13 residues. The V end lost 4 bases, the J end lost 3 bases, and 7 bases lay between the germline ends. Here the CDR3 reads CASSSGINQPQHF. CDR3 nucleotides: TGTGCCAGCAGCTCCGGGATCAATCAGCCCCAGCATTTT.